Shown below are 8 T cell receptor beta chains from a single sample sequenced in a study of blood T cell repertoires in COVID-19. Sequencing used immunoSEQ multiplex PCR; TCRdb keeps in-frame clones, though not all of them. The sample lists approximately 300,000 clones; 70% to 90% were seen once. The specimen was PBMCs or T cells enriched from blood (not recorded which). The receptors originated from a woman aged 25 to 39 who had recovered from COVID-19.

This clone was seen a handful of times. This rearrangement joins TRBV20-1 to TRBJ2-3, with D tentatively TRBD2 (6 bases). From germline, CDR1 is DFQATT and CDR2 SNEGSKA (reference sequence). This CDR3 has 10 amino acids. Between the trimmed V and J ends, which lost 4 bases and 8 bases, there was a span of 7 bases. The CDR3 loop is CSAIGGTQYF. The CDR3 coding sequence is TGCAGTGCTATCGGGGGTACGCAGTATTTT.

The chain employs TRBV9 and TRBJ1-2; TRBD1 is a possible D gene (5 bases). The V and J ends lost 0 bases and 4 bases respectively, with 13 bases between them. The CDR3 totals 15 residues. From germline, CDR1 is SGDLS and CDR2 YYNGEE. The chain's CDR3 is CASSVVGGVGYGYTF. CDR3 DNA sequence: TGTGCCAGCAGCGTAGTGGGGGGAGTTGGCTATGGCTACACCTTC. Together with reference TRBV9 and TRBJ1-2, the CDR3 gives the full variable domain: DSGVTQTPKHLITATGQRVTLRCSPRSGDLSVYWYQQSLDQGLQFLIQYYNGEERAKGNILERFSAQQFPDLHSELNLSSLELGDSALYFCASSVVGGVGYGYTFGSGTRLTVV.

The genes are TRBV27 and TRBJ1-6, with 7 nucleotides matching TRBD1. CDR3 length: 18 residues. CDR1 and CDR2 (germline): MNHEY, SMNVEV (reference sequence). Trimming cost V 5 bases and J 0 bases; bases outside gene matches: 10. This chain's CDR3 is CASSGLPRDSSYNSPLHF. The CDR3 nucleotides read TGTGCCAGCAGTGGACTCCCCCGGGACAGCTCCTATAATTCACCCCTCCACTTT.

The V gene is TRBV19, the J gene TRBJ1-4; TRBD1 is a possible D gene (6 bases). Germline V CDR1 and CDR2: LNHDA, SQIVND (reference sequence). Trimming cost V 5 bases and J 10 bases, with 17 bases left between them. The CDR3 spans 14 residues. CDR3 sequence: CASSQGTGRAKLFF. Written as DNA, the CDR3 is TGTGCCAGTAGTCAGGGGACTGGGAGGGCAAAACTGTTTTTT.

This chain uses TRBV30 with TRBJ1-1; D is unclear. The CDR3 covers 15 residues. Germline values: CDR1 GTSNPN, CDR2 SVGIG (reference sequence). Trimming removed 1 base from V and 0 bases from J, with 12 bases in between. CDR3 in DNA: TGTGCCTGGAGTGCCCCCAACTTTATGAACACTGAAGCTTTCTTT. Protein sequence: CAWSAPNFMNTEAFF.

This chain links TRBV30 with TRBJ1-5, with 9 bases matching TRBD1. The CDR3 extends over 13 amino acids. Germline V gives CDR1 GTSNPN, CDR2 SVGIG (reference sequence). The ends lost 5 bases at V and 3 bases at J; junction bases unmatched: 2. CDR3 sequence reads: CAWGDRDNQPQHF. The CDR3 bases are TGTGCCTGGGGGGACAGGGACAATCAGCCCCAGCATTTT.

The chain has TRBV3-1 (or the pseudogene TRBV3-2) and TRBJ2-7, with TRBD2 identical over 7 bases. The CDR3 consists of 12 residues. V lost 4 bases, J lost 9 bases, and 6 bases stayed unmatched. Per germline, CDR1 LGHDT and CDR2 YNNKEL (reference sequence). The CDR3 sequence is CASSPRGMVQYF. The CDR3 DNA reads TGTGCCAGCAGCCCGCGGGGGATGGTGCAGTACTTC.

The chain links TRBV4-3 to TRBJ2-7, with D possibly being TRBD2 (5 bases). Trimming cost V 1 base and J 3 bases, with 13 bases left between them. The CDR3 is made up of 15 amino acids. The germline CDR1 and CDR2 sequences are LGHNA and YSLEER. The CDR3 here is CASSQGVGRGYEQYF. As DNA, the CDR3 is TGCGCCAGCAGCCAAGGCGTAGGGAGAGGCTACGAGCAGTACTTC.